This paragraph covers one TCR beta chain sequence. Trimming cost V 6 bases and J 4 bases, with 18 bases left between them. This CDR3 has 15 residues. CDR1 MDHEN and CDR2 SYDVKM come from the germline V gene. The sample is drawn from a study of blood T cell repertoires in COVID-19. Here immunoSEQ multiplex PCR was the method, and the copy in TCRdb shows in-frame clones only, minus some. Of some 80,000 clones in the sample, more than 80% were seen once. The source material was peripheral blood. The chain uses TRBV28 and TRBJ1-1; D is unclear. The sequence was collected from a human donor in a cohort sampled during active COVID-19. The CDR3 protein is CASRRFEGGTTEAFF. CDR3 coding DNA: TGTGCCAGCAGGAGGTTCGAGGGCGGTACCACTGAAGCTTTCTTT.